This entry concerns a single TCR beta chain. Its antigen remains unidentified. The source of the sample is a study of cytomegalovirus exposure and HLA in healthy donors. Turning to the study itself: Across a few hundred genotyped donors, more than 75% landed in the Caucasian-associated ancestry cluster. General study findings and limits: When analyzed later, the rates of TCR association showed variation by HLA locus, with DRB1 the most and HLA-C the fewest. Apart from CMV serostatus, no immune exposure information was available.

Germline V lookup: CDR1 MDHEN, CDR2 SYDVKM. Deletions cut 4 bases from V and 7 bases from J, with 16 bases between. The CDR3 consists of 14 residues. Primers: 60 Vbeta forward and 13 Jbeta reverse. Produced via immunoSEQ multiplex PCR; TCRdb's table is partial and in-frame only. The table shows 90,000 to 120,000 clones, with more than 65% occurring only once. Sequencing was done on a sample of PBMCs. The sequence was collected from a man aged 25 to 40 in good health and CMV-seronegative. The chain is built from TRBV28 and TRBJ1-2; tentatively, D is TRBD1 (6 bases). In DNA form, the CDR3 reads TGTGCCAGCAGTTCGTCCGGGACATGGGCTGGCTACACCTTC. Translation: CASSSSGTWAGYTF.